The 32 T cell receptor beta chains below all came from one sample that was sequenced in a study of early T cells in non-severe SARS-CoV-2 infection (dated by TCRdb to 2020 to 2023). Receptors were amplified or captured by 5' RACE. The reads were generated on a NextSeq 500. TCRdb ran its own pipeline on the public reads, namely fastp trimming at Q25 and MiXCR clone calling, and kept in-frame beta chains. Records with the same CDR3 protein are collapsed into one entry carrying the most frequent genes and DNA. Present in this sample are tens of thousands of distinct CDR3 sequences, around 13% of which were seen just once. Roughly 1.2% of the sample comes from the top ten. The source was whole blood, collected at baseline. The receptors stem from an adult who was a healthcare worker with PCR-confirmed SARS-CoV-2 infection or an uninfected control (not recorded which). The donor label of this sample is uncertain.

This clonotype occurred a few times. The V and J genes are TRBV7-9 and TRBJ2-3, with D unclear. The V and J ends lost 5 bases and 2 bases respectively, with 11 bases between them. Germline V gives CDR1 SEHNR, CDR2 FQNEAQ (reference sequence). The CDR3 runs to 14 residues. This CDR3 is CASSRIMSTDTQYF. The CDR3 region has the DNA TGTGCCAGCAGCAGAATAATGTCCACAGATACGCAGTATTTT.

Here the CDR3 DNA reads TGTGCCAGCTCACCAAGGGGGGGAAAGACAGATACGCAGTATTTT. Translation gives CASSPRGGKTDTQYF. The chain employs TRBV18 and TRBJ2-3, with D tentatively TRBD2 (7 bases). V dropped 2 bases and J dropped 3 bases, with 12 bases sitting between them. CDR3 length: 15 amino acids. Germline V lookup: CDR1 KGHSH, CDR2 LQKENI.

The chain employs TRBV14 and TRBJ2-5, with 9 nucleotides matching TRBD2. The CDR3 contains 15 residues. Germline lookup yields CDR1 SGHDN and CDR2 FVKESK. V was clipped by 0 bases and J by 5 bases; unmatched bases: 4. The CDR3 reads CASSQDRTSVETQYF. The CDR3 DNA reads TGTGCCAGCAGCCAAGATAGGACTAGCGTTGAGACCCAGTACTTC.

In its sample, this clonotype was seen a few times. The chain combines TRBV10-3 with TRBJ1-4; D remains ambiguous. Germline CDR1 ENHRY, CDR2 SYGVKD. V dropped 3 bases and J dropped 8 bases, with 10 bases sitting between them. CDR3 size: 13 residues. In DNA, the CDR3 is TGTGCCATCAGTGACAACCTGGGCGAAAAACTGTTTTTT. It yields the protein CAISDNLGEKLFF.

The V call is TRBV5-1, the J call TRBJ2-5; no clear D gene. The germline gives CDR1 SGHRS, CDR2 YFSETQ. V was cut by 0 bases and J by 10 bases, with 13 bases left in between. This CDR3 comprises 13 residues. For the CDR3, the DNA is TGCGCCAGCAGCTTGGTGGTAGCTGGGGTCCAGTACTTC. Translated, it gives CASSLVVAGVQYF.

This clonotype was seen repeatedly, ten times or more. V is TRBV13 and J is TRBJ2-7, with a possible D match to TRBD2 (5 bases). The germline gives CDR1 PRHDT, CDR2 FYEKMQ (reference sequence). V was cut by 5 bases and J by 3 bases, with 14 bases left in between. The CDR3 consists of 14 residues. The CDR3 DNA sequence: TGTGCCAGCAGCGACTCCCAGAGGGACTACGAGCAGTACGTC. Its protein product is CASSDSQRDYEQYV.

This clonotype showed up just a few times. The chain couples TRBV20-1 to TRBJ1-4; 7 nucleotides match TRBD1. Germline CDR1 reads DFQATT; CDR2 reads SNEGSKA (reference sequence). Trimming at V came to 6 bases and at J to 7 bases, leaving 8 bases not matched to a gene. This CDR3 comprises 13 residues. CDR3: CSALRGPSEKLFF. CDR3 DNA sequence: TGCAGTGCCTTAAGGGGGCCCAGTGAAAAACTGTTTTTT.

As concerns this clonotype: One base away lies a much larger clone, so this may be a sequencing read error. The genes are TRBV29-1 and TRBJ1-2; possible D gene TRBD1, 6 bases. The CDR3 totals 13 residues. The V end lost 4 bases, the J end lost 3 bases, and 12 bases lay between the germline ends. The germline gives CDR1 SQVTM, CDR2 ANQGSEA. The CDR3 region is CSVVDRTDYGYTF. CDR3 bases: TGCAGCGTTGTAGATCGGACAGACTATGGCTACACCTTC.

The chain couples TRBV20-1 to TRBJ2-5; D uncertain. CDR1 is DFQATT and CDR2 is SNEGSKA in the germline V gene (reference sequence). The CDR3 sequence is 11 residues long. V lost 3 bases and J 4 bases, leaving 6 bases between the germline ends. CDR3 bases: TGCAGTGCTAGGCAGATAGAGACCCAGTACTTC. This translates into CSARQIETQYF.

V gene TRBV12-3 or TRBV12-4 combines with J gene TRBJ1-6, with 7 bases identical to TRBD1. V was pared by 6 bases and J by 7 bases, with 9 bases of the junction left unmatched. The CDR3 loop spans 15 amino acids. CDR3 in amino acids: CASRKTGTANSPLHF. CDR3 nucleotides: TGTGCCAGCAGGAAAACGGGGACAGCAAATTCACCCCTCCACTTT.

V is TRBV18 and J is TRBJ1-4; TRBD1 is a possible D gene (5 bases). Trimming stripped 2 bases from V and 6 bases from J, with 22 bases between. CDR3 length: 18 residues. The V gene's germline CDR1 is KGHSH and CDR2 LQKENI. The CDR3 coding sequence is TGTGCCAGCTCACCAAAATCCAGGAGCTTAGGGGTAGATGAAAAACTGTTTTTT. This codes for CASSPKSRSLGVDEKLFF. Filled out from reference TRBV18 and TRBJ1-4, the complete variable domain reads NAGVMQNPRHLVRRRGQEARLRCSPMKGHSHVYWYRQLPEEGLKFMVYLQKENIIDESGMPKERFSAEFPKEGPSILRIQQVVRGDSAAYFCASSPKSRSLGVDEKLFFGSGTQLSVL.

This clonotype was detected ten times or more. The chain links TRBV12-3 or TRBV12-4 to TRBJ1-6; D remains ambiguous. The CDR3 has 13 residues. V was shortened by 5 bases and J by 4 bases, with 6 bases between the two germline ends. For the CDR3, the DNA is TGTGCCAGCAGTAAACTTTATAATTCACCCCTCCACTTT. Translating gives CASSKLYNSPLHF.

This clonotype has at least ten counts. The chain uses TRBV2 and TRBJ1-2; TRBD1 matches 9 bases. With V trimmed by 5 bases and J by 8 bases, 6 bases remained unmatched. Germline lookup yields CDR1 SNHLY and CDR2 FYNNEI. CDR3 length equals 13 residues. Written as DNA, the CDR3 is TGTGCCAGCAGTACACAGGGGGCGGACGGCTACACCTTC. It codes for CASSTQGADGYTF.

This clonotype was seen repeatedly, ten times or more. The V and J genes are TRBV7-9 and TRBJ2-3; D ambiguous. Germline CDR1 and CDR2: SEHNR and FQNEAQ (reference sequence). This CDR3 has 15 residues. Trimming shortened V by 5 bases and J by 0 bases, and 12 bases separated the two germline ends. CDR3 amino acids: CASSPAGISTDTQYF. DNA for the CDR3: TGTGCCAGCAGCCCCGCCGGTATTAGCACAGATACGCAGTATTTT. Filled out from reference TRBV7-9 and TRBJ2-3, the complete variable domain reads DTGVSQNPRHKITKRGQNVTFRCDPISEHNRLYWYRQTLGQGPEFLTYFQNEAQLEKSRLLSDRFSAERPKGSFSTLEIQRTEQGDSAMYLCASSPAGISTDTQYFGPGTRLTVL.

This clonotype was counted a few times. The rearrangement uses TRBV5-5 and TRBJ1-1, with 10 nucleotides matching TRBD1. Losses at the gene ends were 2 bases for V and 6 bases for J; bases not matched to a gene: 10. Per germline, CDR1 SGHKS and CDR2 YYEKEE (reference sequence). The CDR3 totals 16 residues. The chain's CDR3 is CASSLNQPGTGAEAFF. CDR3 bases: TGTGCCAGCAGCTTAAACCAGCCTGGGACAGGGGCTGAAGCTTTCTTT.

Only a few counts were recorded for this clonotype. This rearrangement joins TRBV5-1 to TRBJ2-1; the D gene could be TRBD1 or TRBD2 (5 bases each). V shed 1 base and J shed 9 bases, with 8 bases lying between them. The CDR3 consists of 12 residues. From germline, CDR1 is SGHRS and CDR2 YFSETQ. CDR3: CASSLRGSEQFF. The CDR3, as DNA: TGCGCCAGCAGCTTGCGGGGCAGTGAGCAGTTCTTC.

This clonotype was seen a few times. This rearrangement joins TRBV30 to TRBJ1-3; D possibly corresponds to TRBD1 (5 bases). The length of the CDR3 is 14 residues. Trimming took 1 base from V and 0 from J, leaving 7 bases between them. In germline, CDR1 is GTSNPN, CDR2 SVGIG (reference sequence). CDR3 DNA: TGTGCCTGGAGTGACAGGAACTCTGGAAACACCATATATTTT. This gives the protein CAWSDRNSGNTIYF.

J is TRBJ2-3 and V is TRBV5-1; TRBD2 aligns across 7 bases. Germline V gene lookup returns CDR1 SGHRS and CDR2 YFSETQ. The CDR3 length is 14 residues. Trimming at V came to 5 bases and at J to 8 bases, leaving 11 bases not matched to a gene. CDR3 amino acids: CASRSQRGAGTQYF. The CDR3 nucleotides are TGCGCCAGCAGGTCCCAGCGGGGTGCGGGTACGCAGTATTTT.

The chain employs TRBV7-9 and TRBJ2-3, with 8 bases identical to TRBD2. J gave up 5 bases and V 5 bases, and 12 bases lay outside the gene matches. Germline-derived CDR1 and CDR2 are SEHNR and FQNEAQ (reference sequence). The CDR3 runs to 16 residues. CDR3 nucleotides: TGTGCCAGCAGCCCCCGTCTCGGGGGGGCGCGAGATACGCAGTATTTT. Amino acids: CASSPRLGGARDTQYF.

This clonotype was detected a few times. Written as DNA, the CDR3 is TGTGCCAGCAGTTTTCCAGTTAACACCGGGGAGCTGTTTTTT. Its translation: CASSFPVNTGELFF. J is TRBJ2-2 and V is TRBV28; no definite D call. The germline V gene encodes CDR1 MDHEN and CDR2 SYDVKM. With 3 bases removed from V and 2 bases from J, the gap between germline ends came to 7 bases. CDR3 length: 14 residues.

This clonotype occurred many times. J is TRBJ1-6 and V is TRBV27, with D possibly being TRBD1 (5 bases). CDR1 and CDR2 from the germline V gene are MNHEY and SMNVEV (reference sequence). CDR3 length equals 14 residues. Trimming shortened V by 5 bases and J by 8 bases, and 13 bases separated the two germline ends. This CDR3 is CASSQTRRDSPLHF. The CDR3 bases are TGTGCCAGCAGTCAAACCCGCAGGGATTCACCCCTCCACTTT.

V usage is TRBV4-2 and J usage is TRBJ1-2, with D tentatively TRBD1 (5 bases). Trimming removed 4 bases at V and 4 bases at J, with 16 bases between. Germline values: CDR1 LGHNA, CDR2 YNFKEQ. The CDR3 is 15 amino acids. The CDR3 DNA is TGTGCCAGCAGCCCCGCCGTGCTGGGGGGCTATGGCTACACCTTC. Translating it yields CASSPAVLGGYGYTF.

In its sample, this clonotype was seen a few times. The chain links TRBV6-1 to TRBJ1-1; a possible D gene is TRBD1 (5 bases). The germline gives CDR1 MNHNS, CDR2 SASEGT. This CDR3 is 13 amino acids long. Trimming took off 7 bases at V and 0 bases at J, with 9 bases between the two ends. The CDR3 loop reads CASMRGMNTEAFF. CDR3 nucleotide sequence: TGTGCCAGCATGAGGGGCATGAACACTGAAGCTTTCTTT.

This clonotype was picked up many times. The chain recombines TRBV11-2 with TRBJ2-1; D ambiguous. This CDR3 spans 16 amino acids. Germline values: CDR1 SGHAT, CDR2 FQNNGV. V lost 0 bases and J lost 2, with 11 bases in between. CDR3 protein: CASSLDRTSTYNEQFF. The CDR3 DNA is TGTGCCAGCAGCTTAGACCGTACATCTACCTACAATGAGCAGTTCTTC.

The rearrangement links TRBV7-9 to TRBJ1-5; 10 bases are a match to TRBD1. Germline V CDR1 and CDR2: SEHNR, FQNEAQ (reference sequence). V was pared by 5 bases and J by 6 bases, with 4 bases of the junction left unmatched. The CDR3 has 14 residues. The chain's CDR3 is CASSPGTGAQPQHF. CDR3 coding DNA: TGTGCCAGCAGCCCCGGGACAGGGGCTCAGCCCCAGCATTTT.

V and J are TRBV18 and TRBJ1-5, with D uncertain. V lost 1 base and J 0 bases, leaving 4 bases between the germline ends. This CDR3 comprises 14 residues. The germline V gene encodes CDR1 KGHSH and CDR2 LQKENI. CDR3 DNA: TGTGCCAGCTCACCACAGGGTAGCAATCAGCCCCAGCATTTT. The encoded protein is CASSPQGSNQPQHF.

This clonotype has only a few counts. The chain combines TRBV7-2 with TRBJ2-2, with D perhaps TRBD1 or TRBD2 (5 bases each). This CDR3 has 15 residues. CDR1 is SGHTA, CDR2 FQGNSA, per germline. Trimming shortened V by 0 bases and J by 6 bases, and 11 bases separated the two germline ends. The CDR3 region has the DNA TGTGCCAGCAGCTTAGCTCCAGGGACGTCCGGGGAGCTGTTTTTT. Translated, it gives CASSLAPGTSGELFF.

This clonotype was recorded a few times. The chain's CDR3 is CASSVGGLDEQFF. CDR3 in DNA: TGTGCCAGCAGTGTAGGGGGGCTTGATGAGCAGTTCTTC. The V gene is TRBV25-1, the J gene TRBJ2-1; the D call may be TRBD1 or TRBD2 (6 bases each). Germline assignment: CDR1 MGHDK and CDR2 SYGVNS. The V and J ends lost 4 bases and 8 bases respectively, with 12 bases between them. The CDR3 is 13 amino acids.

This clonotype occurred many times. J is TRBJ1-2 and V is TRBV7-9; the D gene is possibly TRBD1 (6 bases). Per germline, CDR1 SEHNR and CDR2 FQNEAQ (reference sequence). The V end was cut by 5 bases, the J end by 4 bases, with 23 bases between. The CDR3 covers 17 residues. The CDR3 spells CASSPPRRGGWGYGYTF. The DNA for the CDR3 is TGTGCCAGCAGCCCACCACGCCGAGGGGGATGGGGCTATGGCTACACCTTC.

This clonotype appeared many times. This chain uses TRBV20-1 with TRBJ2-1; 10 nucleotides align to TRBD2. Germline loops: CDR1 DFQATT, CDR2 SNEGSKA (reference sequence). CDR3 length: 15 residues. Trimming at V came to 2 bases and at J to 10 bases, leaving 11 bases not matched to a gene. For the CDR3, the DNA is TGCAGTGCTAGACCCGGGACTAGCGCGCCTGGAGAGCAGTTCTTC. Its protein product is CSARPGTSAPGEQFF.

The chain has TRBV14 and TRBJ2-5; D not resolved. The CDR3 length is 15 residues. Trimming removed 1 base from V and 8 bases from J, with 17 bases in between. CDR1 and CDR2 from the germline V gene are SGHDN and FVKESK. The CDR3 DNA sequence: TGTGCCAGCAGCCAAGGATTGGCGGCTAAGAGAACCCAGTACTTC. Protein: CASSQGLAAKRTQYF.

On this clonotype: One junction end disagrees with the germline gene, perhaps due to a read error. The rearrangement uses TRBV29-1 and TRBJ2-5; D gene uncertain. CDR3 length: 15 residues. Per germline, CDR1 SQVTM and CDR2 ANQGSEA. The CDR3 DNA reads TGCAGCGTCGAAGGCTTTTTGGGTTCCAAAGAGACCCAGTACTTC. It yields the protein CSVEGFLGSKETQYF.